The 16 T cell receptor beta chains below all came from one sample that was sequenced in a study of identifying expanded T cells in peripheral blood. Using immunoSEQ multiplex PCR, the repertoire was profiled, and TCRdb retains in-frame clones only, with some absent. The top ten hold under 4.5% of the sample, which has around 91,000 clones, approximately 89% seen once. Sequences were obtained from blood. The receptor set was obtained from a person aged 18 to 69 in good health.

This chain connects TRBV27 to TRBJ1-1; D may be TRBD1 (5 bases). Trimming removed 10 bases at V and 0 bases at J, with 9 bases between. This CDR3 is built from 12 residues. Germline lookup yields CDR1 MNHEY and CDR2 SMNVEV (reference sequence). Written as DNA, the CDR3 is TGTGCCACCGGGGCATTGAACACTGAAGCTTTCTTT. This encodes CATGALNTEAFF.

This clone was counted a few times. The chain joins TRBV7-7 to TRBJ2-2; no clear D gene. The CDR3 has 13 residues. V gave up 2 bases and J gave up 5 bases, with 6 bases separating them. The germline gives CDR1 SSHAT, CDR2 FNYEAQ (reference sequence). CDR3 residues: CASSLTVTGELFF. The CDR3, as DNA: TGTGCCAGCAGCTTAACTGTAACCGGGGAGCTGTTTTTT.

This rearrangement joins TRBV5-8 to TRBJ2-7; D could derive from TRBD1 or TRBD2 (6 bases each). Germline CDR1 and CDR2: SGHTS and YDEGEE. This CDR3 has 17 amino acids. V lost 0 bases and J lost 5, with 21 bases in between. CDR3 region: CASSLAGARGAFDEQYF. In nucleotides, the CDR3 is TGTGCCAGCAGCTTGGCCGGGGCGAGGGGGGCTTTCGACGAGCAGTACTTC.

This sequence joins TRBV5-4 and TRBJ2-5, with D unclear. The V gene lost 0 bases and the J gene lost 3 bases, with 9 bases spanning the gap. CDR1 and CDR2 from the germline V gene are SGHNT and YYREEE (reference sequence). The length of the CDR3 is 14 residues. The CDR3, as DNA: TGTGCCAGCAGCTTGGTTCCAGAGAAAGAGACCCAGTACTTC. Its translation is CASSLVPEKETQYF.

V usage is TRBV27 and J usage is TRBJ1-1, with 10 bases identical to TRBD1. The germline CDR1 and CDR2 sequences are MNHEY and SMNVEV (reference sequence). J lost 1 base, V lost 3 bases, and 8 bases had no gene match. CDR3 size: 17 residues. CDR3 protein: CASSLRDRGGENTEAFF. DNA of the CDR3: TGTGCCAGCAGTTTGCGGGACAGGGGTGGTGAGAACACTGAAGCTTTCTTT.

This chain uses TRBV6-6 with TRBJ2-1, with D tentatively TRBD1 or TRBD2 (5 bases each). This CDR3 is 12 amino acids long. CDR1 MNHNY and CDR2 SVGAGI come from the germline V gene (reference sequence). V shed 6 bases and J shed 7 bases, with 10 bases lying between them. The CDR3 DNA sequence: TGTGCCAGCAGCGGGACGTGGAATGAGCAGTTCTTC. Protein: CASSGTWNEQFF.

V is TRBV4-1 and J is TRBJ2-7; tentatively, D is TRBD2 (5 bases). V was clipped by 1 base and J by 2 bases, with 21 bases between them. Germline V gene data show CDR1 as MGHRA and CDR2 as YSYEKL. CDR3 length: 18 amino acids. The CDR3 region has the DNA TGCGCCAGCAGCCAAGTTGATTTTCTTCCGGGAAGGCCCTACGAGCAGTACTTC. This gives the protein CASSQVDFLPGRPYEQYF.

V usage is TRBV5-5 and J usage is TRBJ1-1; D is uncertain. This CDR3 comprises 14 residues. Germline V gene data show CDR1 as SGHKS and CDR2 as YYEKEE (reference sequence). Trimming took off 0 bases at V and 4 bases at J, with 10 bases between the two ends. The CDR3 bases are TGTGCCAGCAGCTTGGCCGGGGAGGTCACTGAAGCTTTCTTT. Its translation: CASSLAGEVTEAFF.

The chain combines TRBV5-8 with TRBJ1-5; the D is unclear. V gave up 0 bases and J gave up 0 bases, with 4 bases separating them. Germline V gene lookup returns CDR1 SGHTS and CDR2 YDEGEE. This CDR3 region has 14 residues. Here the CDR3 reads CASSLDGSNQPQHF. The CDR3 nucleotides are TGTGCCAGCAGCTTGGACGGTAGCAATCAGCCCCAGCATTTT.

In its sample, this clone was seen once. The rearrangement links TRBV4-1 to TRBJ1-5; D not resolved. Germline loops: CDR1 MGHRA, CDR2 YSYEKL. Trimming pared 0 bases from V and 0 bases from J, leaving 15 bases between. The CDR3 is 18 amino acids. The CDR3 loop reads CASSQDLRHDYSNQPQHF. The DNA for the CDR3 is TGCGCCAGCAGCCAAGATTTAAGACACGATTATAGCAATCAGCCCCAGCATTTT.

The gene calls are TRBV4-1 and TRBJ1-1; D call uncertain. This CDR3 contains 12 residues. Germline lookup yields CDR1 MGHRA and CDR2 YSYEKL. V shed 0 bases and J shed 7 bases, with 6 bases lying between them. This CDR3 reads CASSQDGYEAFF. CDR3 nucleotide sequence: TGCGCCAGCAGCCAAGATGGTTATGAAGCTTTCTTT.

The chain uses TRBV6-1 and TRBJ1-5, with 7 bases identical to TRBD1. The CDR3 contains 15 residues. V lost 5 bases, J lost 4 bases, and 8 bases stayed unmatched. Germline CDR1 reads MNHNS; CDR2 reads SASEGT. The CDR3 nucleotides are TGTGCCAGCAGTCGGACAGGCGACTTTAATCAGCCCCAGCATTTT. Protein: CASSRTGDFNQPQHF.

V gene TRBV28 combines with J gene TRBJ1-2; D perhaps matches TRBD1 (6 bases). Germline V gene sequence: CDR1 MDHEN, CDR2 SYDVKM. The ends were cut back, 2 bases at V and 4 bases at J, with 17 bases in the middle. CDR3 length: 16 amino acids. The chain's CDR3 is CASSLTARGASYGYTF. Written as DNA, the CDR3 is TGTGCCAGCAGTTTAACCGCCAGGGGCGCGAGCTATGGCTACACCTTC.

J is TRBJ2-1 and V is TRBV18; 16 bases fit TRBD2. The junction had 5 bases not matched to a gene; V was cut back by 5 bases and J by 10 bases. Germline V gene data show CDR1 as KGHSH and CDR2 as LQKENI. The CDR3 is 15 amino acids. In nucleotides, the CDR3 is TGTGCCAGCTCATCAGGGACTAGCGGGAGGGGAGAGCAGTTCTTC. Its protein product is CASSSGTSGRGEQFF.

Here the CDR3 reads CASSLRTGEHEQYF. CDR3 DNA: TGCGCCAGCAGCCTACGGACAGGGGAGCACGAGCAGTACTTC. V usage is TRBV5-1 and J usage is TRBJ2-7, with TRBD1 matching over 9 bases. J gave up 5 bases and V 4 bases, and 7 bases lay outside the gene matches. Germline-derived CDR1 and CDR2 are SGHRS and YFSETQ. The CDR3 contains 14 residues.

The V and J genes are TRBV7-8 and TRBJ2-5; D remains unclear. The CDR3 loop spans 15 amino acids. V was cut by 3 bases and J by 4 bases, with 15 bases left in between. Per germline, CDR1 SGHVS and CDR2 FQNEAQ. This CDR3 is CASSFFPGISETQYF. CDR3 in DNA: TGTGCCAGCAGCTTTTTTCCAGGAATTTCAGAGACCCAGTACTTC. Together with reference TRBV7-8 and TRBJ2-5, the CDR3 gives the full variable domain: GAGVSQSPRYKVAKRGQDVALRCDPISGHVSLFWYQQALGQGPEFLTYFQNEAQLDKSGLPSDRFFAERPEGSVSTLKIQRTQQEDSAVYLCASSFFPGISETQYFGPGTRLLVL.